The entry below gives a single T cell receptor beta chain sequence along with its context. Its binding antigen is unknown. No base qualities exist here, and no much larger clone lies one base off it. Based on the germline V gene, the CDR1 and CDR2 sequences are MGHDK and SYGVNS. A distance of 6 bases separates the germline ends of V and J, which lose 3 bases and 4 bases respectively. From its cysteine to its phenylalanine, the CDR3 spans 13 amino acids. CDR3 DNA only is kept here, 39 bases in frame from base 1. Peripheral blood CD8+ and CD4+ T cells from healthy donors, Susac syndrome patients and multiple sclerosis patients were profiled using high-throughput TCR beta sequencing. Recently defined diagnostic criteria for definite or probable disease were met by the Susac syndrome patients. Bulk CD8+ and CD4+ T cells were purified by magnetic negative isolation, whereas CD8+ TEMRA cells were enriched by FACS. Blood was drawn into EDTA tubes, processed within 24 hours, and PBMCs were isolated by density gradient centrifugation. PBMCs intended for TCR sequencing were cryopreserved in liquid nitrogen and were subsequently thawed in a 37 degrees C water bath. The sorted or isolated CD4+, CD8+ and CD8+ TEMRA cells reached a purity of at least 90%.

The data derive from a study of CD8 T cells in Susac syndrome (dated by TCRdb to 2018 to 2020). Study-wide context: Among the Susac syndrome patients who were sequenced, clinically active disease was present in about six and clinical remission was observed in about eight. The study used repertoire sequencing to test whether antigen drove CD8+ T cell activation and differentiation in Susac syndrome. Susac syndrome patients were therapy-naive, on corticosteroids (some also receiving IVIg), or on IVIg alone at blood withdrawal.

RNA was extracted using the RNeasy kit, and about 0.5 to 1 ug of the RNA was reverse transcribed with random hexamers. TCR beta CDR3 regions were amplified with the immunoSEQ multiplex PCR assay covering 54 Vbeta and 13 Jbeta segments. Bias from PCR amplification was corrected by using a synthetic template baseline for primer optimization and for computational correction. The original pipeline was this. Only productive sequences were kept, with reads annotated to V, D and J genes according to IMGT and analyzed in immunoSEQ Analyzer. Clonality was calculated as one minus the Shannon entropy normalized by log2 of the number of productive unique sequences. Public and private clones were assessed among the 100 most prevalent clones of each patient and control. Clones were defined as Susac-specific if absent from the healthy and MS cohorts, from approximately 1,100 published viral clones and from other ImmuneACCESS disease sequences. TCRdb trimmed public reads at Q25 via fastp, called clones via MiXCR and kept in-frame beta chains. Identical CDR3 proteins give one entry, which carries the most common genes and DNA. The V and J calls come from TCRdb's annotation, not from the publication. This sample is represented by 150,000 or so distinct CDR3 sequences; 95% of them were singletons. The top ten constitute roughly 0.14% of the sample.

Beyond this particular receptor, the publication reports: The CD4+ T cell repertoire of patients with Susac syndrome showed no detectable clonal expansion. The TCR sequencing and HLA analysis was acknowledged to have included a relatively small number of individuals.

This receptor was identified in a human donor with Susac syndrome. The sequencing sample was made of CD4+ T cells from PBMCs. The rearrangement combines TRBV25-1 with TRBJ2-2, with the D gene not confidently named. The nucleotides are TGTGCCAGCAGTGATCCTTTCACCGGGGAGCTGTTTTTT. It encodes CASSDPFTGELFF.